A single T cell receptor beta chain is shown here with its context. The data stem from a study of synovial regulatory T cells in juvenile arthritis. From germline, CDR1 is DFQATT and CDR2 SNEGSKA (reference sequence). The CDR3 contains 11 residues. Only the protein is available. Method: immunoSEQ multiplex PCR; TCRdb's copy keeps in-frame clones and lacks some. This listing includes over 9,000 clones. The sequenced material came from Treg cells from blood. Subset of the sample: remaining (HLA-DR-negative) circulating blood Treg cells. The clonotype was recovered from a donor between 2 and 29 years old with juvenile idiopathic arthritis. The chain recombines TRBV20-1 with TRBJ2-5. CDR3 loop: CSARLGETQYF.